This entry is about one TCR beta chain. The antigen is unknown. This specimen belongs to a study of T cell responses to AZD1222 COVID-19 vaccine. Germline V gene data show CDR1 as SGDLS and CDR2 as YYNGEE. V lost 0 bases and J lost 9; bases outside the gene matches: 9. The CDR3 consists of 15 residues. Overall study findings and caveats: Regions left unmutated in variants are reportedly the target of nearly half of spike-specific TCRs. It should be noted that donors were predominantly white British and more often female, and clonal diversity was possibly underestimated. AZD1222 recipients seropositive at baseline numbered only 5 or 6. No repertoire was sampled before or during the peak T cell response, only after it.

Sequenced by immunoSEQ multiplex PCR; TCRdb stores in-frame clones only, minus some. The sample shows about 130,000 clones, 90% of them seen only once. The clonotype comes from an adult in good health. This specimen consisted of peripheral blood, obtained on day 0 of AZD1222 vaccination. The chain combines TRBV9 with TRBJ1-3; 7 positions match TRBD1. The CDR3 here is CASSVGMTGSGTIYF. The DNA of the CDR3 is TGTGCCAGCAGCGTAGGGATGACAGGGTCTGGCACCATATATTTT.